This entry lists 22 T cell receptor beta chains sequenced from one sample in a study of chemoradiotherapy in HPV16-positive cancers. Repertoires were generated with immunoSEQ multiplex PCR, while TCRdb's copy carries only in-frame clones and drops some. The table lists under 7,000 clones, 55% to 75% of them singletons. This material consisted of tumor tissue, taken from a patient who underwent chemoradiotherapy. Source of these receptors: a human donor with HPV-associated anogenital cancer.

A few counts support this clone. V is TRBV4-2 and J is TRBJ1-3, with 7 bases lining up with TRBD1. CDR1 and CDR2 (germline): LGHNA, YNFKEQ. V shed 6 bases, J shed 4 bases, and the junction held 12 bases outside the gene matches. This CDR3 contains 16 residues. As DNA, the CDR3 is TGTGCCAGCAGACAACCTCAACAGGGGTACGGAAACACCATATATTTT. It is translated as CASRQPQQGYGNTIYF.

This clone appeared a few times. The chain employs TRBV5-6 and TRBJ1-5; no clear D. The CDR3 has 13 amino acids. Trimming took off 2 bases at V and 0 bases at J, with 3 bases between the two ends. Per germline, CDR1 SGHDT and CDR2 YYEEEE. DNA of the CDR3: TGTGCCAGCAGCTTTCGTAGCAATCAGCCCCAGCATTTT. Translating gives CASSFRSNQPQHF. Looking up the rest from reference TRBV5-6 and TRBJ1-5 gives the full variable domain: DAGVTQSPTHLIKTRGQQVTLRCSPKSGHDTVSWYQQALGQGPQFIFQYYEEEERQRGNFPDRFSGHQFPNYSSELNVNALLLGDSALYLCASSFRSNQPQHFGDGTRLSIL.

The count of this clone is one. The chain employs TRBV2 and TRBJ2-1; 10 positions match TRBD2. The V segment lost 8 bases and the J segment 5 bases; nucleotides outside the gene matches: 6. From germline, CDR1 is SNHLY and CDR2 FYNNEI. The CDR3 is 14 amino acids. CDR3: CASSISGRNNEQFF. CDR3 in DNA: TGTGCCAGCTCTATTAGCGGGAGGAACAATGAGCAGTTCTTC.

This chain uses TRBV5-1 with TRBJ2-7; 9 bases map to TRBD1. The V and J ends lost 6 bases and 0 bases, in that order; junction bases with no gene match: 1. The CDR3 extends over 13 amino acids. Germline-derived CDR1 and CDR2 are SGHRS and YFSETQ. CDR3 coding DNA: TGCGCCAGCACGACAGGGGGCTCCTACGAGCAGTACTTC. This codes for CASTTGGSYEQYF.

The chain is built from TRBV4-3 and TRBJ2-3; the D gene is possibly TRBD2 (6 bases). Trimming removed 0 bases at V and 9 bases at J, with 10 bases between. The CDR3 runs to 13 residues. CDR1 is LGHNA and CDR2 is YSLEER in the germline V gene. The CDR3 loop is CASSQEGGRTQYF. The DNA of the CDR3 is TGCGCCAGCAGCCAAGAGGGGGGTAGGACGCAGTATTTT.

The chain has TRBV28 and TRBJ2-7, with D unclear. CDR1 MDHEN and CDR2 SYDVKM come from the germline V gene. Trimming cost V 5 bases and J 0 bases, with 14 bases left between them. This CDR3 has 15 residues. The CDR3 region has the DNA TGTGCCAGCAGTACCTACGCCGGCCCCTCCTACGAGCAGTACTTC. Amino acid sequence: CASSTYAGPSYEQYF.

The chain couples TRBV23-1 to TRBJ1-1; no clear D gene. TRBV23-1 is noted as an ORF with a role that remains uncertain. Trimming took 8 bases from V and 0 from J, leaving 25 bases between them. The CDR3 is made up of 18 amino acids. The CDR3 spells CASPISAAVVLMNTEAFF. Written as DNA, the CDR3 is TGCGCCAGCCCCATAAGCGCGGCGGTGGTCTTAATGAACACTGAAGCTTTCTTT.

V gene TRBV2 combines with J gene TRBJ2-2; possibly TRBD2 for D (6 bases). This CDR3 spans 18 amino acids. The V end lost 7 bases, the J end lost 2 bases, and 23 bases lay between the germline ends. Germline V lookup: CDR1 SNHLY, CDR2 FYNNEI. The CDR3 region is CASTGSWRGEPNTGELFF. The CDR3 DNA reads as TGTGCCAGCACTGGGAGTTGGCGGGGTGAGCCCAACACCGGGGAGCTGTTTTTT. The entire variable domain, with the rest obtained from reference TRBV2 and TRBJ2-2, is as follows: EPEVTQTPSHQVTQMGQEVILRCVPISNHLYFYWYRQILGQKVEFLVSFYNNEISEKSEIFDDQFSVERPDGSNFTLKIRSTKLEDSAMYFCASTGSWRGEPNTGELFFGEGSRLTVL.

A single count supports this clone. This rearrangement joins TRBV4-1 to TRBJ2-2, with 7 bases that match TRBD1. V gave up 6 bases and J gave up 5 bases; unmatched junction bases: 6. This CDR3 region has 14 residues. The germline V gene encodes CDR1 MGHRA and CDR2 YSYEKL. CDR3 nucleotide sequence: TGCGCCAGCAGGACAGGGTGGGGTACCGGGGAGCTGTTTTTT. It encodes CASRTGWGTGELFF.

The chain employs TRBV7-8 and TRBJ1-5, with 7 nucleotides matching TRBD1. This CDR3 spans 16 amino acids. CDR1 is SGHVS and CDR2 is FQNEAQ in the germline V gene. Unmatched junction bases numbered 9, after V lost 3 bases and J lost 4 bases. The CDR3 DNA sequence: TGTGCCAGCAGCTTCTCACCGGGACAGATTAATCAGCCCCAGCATTTT. It encodes CASSFSPGQINQPQHF.

The chain employs TRBV9 and TRBJ2-7, with TRBD1 matching 8 bases. The CDR3 is 12 residues long. The V gene's germline CDR1 is SGDLS and CDR2 YYNGEE. J gave up 5 bases and V 5 bases, and 3 bases lay outside the gene matches. CDR3 amino acids: CASSPGGHEQYF. The CDR3 DNA is TGTGCCAGCAGTCCAGGGGGCCACGAGCAGTACTTC.

This chain connects TRBV5-1 to TRBJ2-1; no firm D call. V lost 3 bases and J 9 bases, leaving 16 bases between the germline ends. There are 14 residues in the CDR3. Germline CDR1 is SGHRS and CDR2 is YFSETQ. In DNA form, the CDR3 reads TGCGCCAGCAGCTCTCACTATCCTTTAGGTGAGCAGTTCTTC. Translation: CASSSHYPLGEQFF.

The rearrangement uses TRBV7-6 and TRBJ2-1; no reliable D call. In germline, CDR1 is SGHVS, CDR2 FNYEAQ. The CDR3 runs 16 residues. V lost 5 bases to trimming and J lost 4 bases, with 18 bases between them. CDR3 sequence: CASSQTDVEGYNEQFF. CDR3 DNA: TGTGCCAGCAGCCAGACGGACGTTGAAGGGTACAATGAGCAGTTCTTC.

The CDR3, as DNA: TGTGCCAGCAGCCCCCAGACAGGTCGGGGGTACACTGAAGCTTTCTTT. Its translation: CASSPQTGRGYTEAFF. This sequence joins TRBV9 and TRBJ1-1; possibly TRBD1 for D (6 bases). CDR3 length: 16 amino acids. Germline V gene data show CDR1 as SGDLS and CDR2 as YYNGEE. The germline V and J ends were trimmed by 4 bases and 3 bases, with 19 bases remaining between them.

This rearrangement joins TRBV19 to TRBJ2-3; 7 bases fit TRBD2. The CDR3 is 13 amino acids. The germline V gene encodes CDR1 LNHDA and CDR2 SQIVND (reference sequence). V shed 5 bases, J shed 5 bases, and the junction held 4 bases outside the gene matches. CDR3: CASSLTSRDTQYF. The CDR3 bases are TGTGCCAGTAGTTTGACTAGCCGAGATACGCAGTATTTT.

The rearrangement uses TRBV7-2 and TRBJ2-1, with no clear D. Germline-derived CDR1 and CDR2 are SGHTA and FQGNSA. The CDR3 consists of 17 residues. V lost 2 bases, J lost 0 bases, and 14 bases lay in between. The chain's CDR3 is CASSLIGPSPSYNEQFF. The DNA for the CDR3 is TGTGCCAGCAGCTTAATCGGTCCGTCCCCCTCCTACAATGAGCAGTTCTTC.

V gene TRBV28 combines with J gene TRBJ1-1; D might be TRBD1 (5 bases). The CDR3 contains 13 residues. Germline V gene data show CDR1 as MDHEN and CDR2 as SYDVKM. Trimming stripped 6 bases from V and 4 bases from J, with 12 bases between. CDR3 sequence: CASRWGAATEAFF. For the CDR3, the DNA is TGTGCCAGCAGGTGGGGCGCCGCCACTGAAGCTTTCTTT.

CDR3 DNA: TGTGCCAGCAGCTTAGGCGGGAGGGCAGATACGCAGTATTTT. As protein: CASSLGGRADTQYF. The gene calls are TRBV7-2 and TRBJ2-3; 9 bases line up with TRBD2. This CDR3 is built from 14 residues. CDR1 and CDR2 (germline): SGHTA, FQGNSA. Trimming took 1 base from V and 4 from J; bases not matched to a gene: 0.

This clone is judged medium-sized. J is TRBJ1-2 and V is TRBV29-1; 7 bases are shared with TRBD1. Germline V CDR1 and CDR2: SQVTM, ANQGSEA. The length of the CDR3 is 12 residues. The V and J ends lost 4 bases and 4 bases, in that order; junction bases with no gene match: 3. CDR3 loop: CSVATGTYGYTF. DNA of the CDR3: TGCAGCGTTGCGACAGGGACCTATGGCTACACCTTC.

This sequence joins TRBV18 and TRBJ2-5; D not resolved. In germline, CDR1 is KGHSH, CDR2 LQKENI. V gave up 6 bases and J gave up 5 bases, with 10 bases separating them. This CDR3 spans 12 amino acids. The chain's CDR3 is CASSPGRETQYF. The CDR3 nucleotides are TGTGCCAGCTCGCCTGGTAGGGAGACCCAGTACTTC.

The chain carries TRBV9 and TRBJ2-5; TRBD1 matches at 8 bases. The V gene's germline CDR1 is SGDLS and CDR2 YYNGEE. CDR3 length equals 15 residues. Unmatched junction bases numbered 3, after V lost 2 bases and J lost 0 bases. The DNA for the CDR3 is TGTGCCAGCAGCGTCGGACAGGGACACCAAGAGACCCAGTACTTC. Translating it yields CASSVGQGHQETQYF. Full variable domain (missing parts from reference TRBV9 and TRBJ2-5): DSGVTQTPKHLITATGQRVTLRCSPRSGDLSVYWYQQSLDQGLQFLIQYYNGEERAKGNILERFSAQQFPDLHSELNLSSLELGDSALYFCASSVGQGHQETQYFGPGTRLLVL.

The chain is built from TRBV9 and TRBJ1-2; D ambiguous. CDR1 and CDR2 from the germline V gene are SGDLS and YYNGEE. The CDR3 sequence is 11 residues long. V was clipped by 5 bases and J by 4 bases, with 6 bases between them. CDR3 in DNA: TGTGCCAGCAGGGGAAGCTATGGCTACACCTTC. This codes for CASRGSYGYTF.